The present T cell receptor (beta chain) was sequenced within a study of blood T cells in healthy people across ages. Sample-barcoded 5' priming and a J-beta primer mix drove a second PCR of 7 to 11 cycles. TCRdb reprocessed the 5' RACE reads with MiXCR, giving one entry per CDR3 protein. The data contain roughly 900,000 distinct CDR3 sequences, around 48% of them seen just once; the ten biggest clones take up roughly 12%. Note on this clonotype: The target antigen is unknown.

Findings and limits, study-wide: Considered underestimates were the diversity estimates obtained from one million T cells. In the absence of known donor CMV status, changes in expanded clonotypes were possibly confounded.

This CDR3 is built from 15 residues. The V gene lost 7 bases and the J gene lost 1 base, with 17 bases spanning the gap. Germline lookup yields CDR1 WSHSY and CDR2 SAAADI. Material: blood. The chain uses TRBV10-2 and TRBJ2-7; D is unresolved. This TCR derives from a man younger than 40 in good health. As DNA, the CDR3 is TGCGCCAGCACCGAGTTCAGCTCCAGGTCCTACGAGCAGTACTTC. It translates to CASTEFSSRSYEQYF.